A selection of T cell receptor beta chains follows, all from one sample in a study of T cell changes during pregnancy in multiple sclerosis. The assay was immunoSEQ multiplex PCR, and TCRdb's table has in-frame clones only and misses some. This sample has about 31,000 clones, with about 87% found just once. The starting material was CD8+ T cells from peripheral blood mononuclear cells, obtained in the first trimester of pregnancy. These receptors originate from a female donor with multiple sclerosis, enrolled in a pregnancy study. The CDR3 runs from the conserved cysteine through the conserved F or W. The D gene is left open where the match is weak. Clone size is not always given. Where it is, it says once, few, many or a class for expanded clones.

abundance	d_gene	v_gene	j_gene	CDR3aa	CDR3nt
.	TRBD1	TRBV11-3	TRBJ2-1	CASSLRQGVNEQFF	TGTGCCAGCAGCTTAAGACAGGGCGTCAATGAGCAGTTCTTC
.	TRBD1	TRBV11-3	TRBJ1-1	CASSFPGQGSPEAFF	TGTGCCAGCAGCTTTCCGGGACAGGGATCACCTGAAGCTTTCTTT
medium-sized	TRBD1	TRBV2	TRBJ1-1	CASRDSTGDAEAFF	TGTGCCAGCAGAGATAGCACAGGGGACGCTGAAGCTTTCTTT
once	.	TRBV28	TRBJ2-7	CASSLRVYYEQYF	TGTGCCAGCAGTCTCCGAGTCTACTACGAGCAGTACTTC
.	TRBD1	TRBV29-1	TRBJ1-5	CSVEGRDRVNVRQPQHF	TGCAGCGTTGAAGGCCGGGACAGGGTAAACGTAAGACAGCCCCAGCATTTT
.	TRBD2	TRBV27	TRBJ2-7	CASSLWGGREQYF	TGTGCCAGCAGTTTATGGGGGGGACGGGAGCAGTACTTC
once	.	TRBV9	TRBJ2-1	CASRWLDAYNEQFF	TGTGCCAGCCGCTGGCTAGATGCCTACAATGAGCAGTTCTTC
few	.	TRBV13	TRBJ1-3	CASSTGLSGNTIYF	TGTGCCAGCAGCACAGGGCTCTCTGGAAACACCATATATTTT
.	.	TRBV28	TRBJ2-5	CASSATFQETQYF	TGTGCCAGCAGCGCGACATTCCAAGAGACCCAGTACTTC
.	TRBD1	TRBV19	TRBJ2-7	CASSIERTGFYEQYF	TGTGCCAGTAGTATCGAAAGGACAGGGTTCTACGAGCAGTACTTC
.	.	TRBV9	TRBJ2-7	CASSVGEGVGYEQYF	TGTGCCAGCAGCGTAGGAGAGGGAGTGGGGTACGAGCAGTACTTC
.	TRBD1	TRBV4-1	TRBJ1-2	CASSQEPALAGGATF	TGCGCCAGCAGCCAAGAACCGGCTCTGGCAGGGGGCGCCACCTTC
.	TRBD1	TRBV19	TRBJ2-7	CASSIRTGDEQYF	TGTGCCAGTAGTATACGAACAGGGGACGAGCAGTACTTC
.	.	TRBV7-9	TRBJ2-2	CASSDSANTGELFF	TGTGCCAGCAGTGACAGCGCGAACACCGGGGAGCTGTTTTTT
.	TRBD2	TRBV4-1	TRBJ2-5	CASSQDGGGLQETQYF	TGCGCCAGCAGCCAAGACGGGGGGGGCCTTCAAGAGACCCAGTACTTC
once	.	TRBV19	TRBJ2-1	CASSIGQGRARRDEQFF	TGTGCCAGTAGTATCGGCCAGGGGAGGGCTCGGAGGGATGAGCAGTTCTTC
.	TRBD1	TRBV4-3	TRBJ1-6	CASSQEVDRGNSPLHF	TGCGCCAGCAGCCAAGAGGTGGACAGGGGGAATTCACCCCTCCACTTT
.	.	TRBV15	TRBJ2-7	CATSPRQGRSYEQYF	TGTGCCACCAGCCCCCGGCAGGGGAGATCCTACGAGCAGTACTTC
.	.	TRBV9	TRBJ2-4	CASSANGDPKNIQYF	TGTGCCAGCAGCGCTAACGGGGATCCCAAAAACATTCAGTACTTC
.	TRBD1	TRBV2	TRBJ2-6	CATSLDRGQPSGANVLTF	TGTGCCACCTCCCTGGACAGGGGGCAGCCCTCTGGGGCCAACGTCCTGACTTTC
.	.	TRBV5-6	TRBJ1-2	CASSLWTDSGVYGYTF	TGTGCCAGCAGCTTATGGACAGACTCCGGGGTCTATGGCTACACCTTC
.	.	TRBV7-9	TRBJ2-3	CASSLLTDTQYF	TGTGCCAGCAGCTTACTAACAGATACGCAGTATTTT
.	.	TRBV9	TRBJ2-1	CASSVGLAEPYNEQFF	TGTGCCAGCAGCGTAGGTTTGGCGGAGCCCTACAATGAGCAGTTCTTC
.	TRBD2	TRBV7-3	TRBJ2-3	CASSTTSGGSDTQYF	TGTGCCAGCAGCACCACTAGCGGGGGGTCAGATACGCAGTATTTT
.	.	TRBV7-3	TRBJ1-6	CASSLNGGPAAPLHF	TGTGCCAGCAGCTTGAATGGGGGCCCGGCAGCACCCCTCCACTTT
once	.	TRBV4-1	TRBJ1-2	CASSQAPQVSYGYTF	TGCGCCAGCAGCCAAGCCCCACAGGTCTCCTATGGCTACACCTTC
.	.	TRBV7-9	TRBJ2-2	CASSSGRGGPTGELFF	TGTGCCAGCAGCTCAGGGCGTGGGGGCCCCACCGGGGAGCTGTTTTTT
.	TRBD2	TRBV7-3	TRBJ2-1	CASSTGVGTNYNEQFF	TGTGCCAGCAGCACCGGGGTCGGGACTAACTACAATGAGCAGTTCTTC
once	TRBD1	TRBV5-6	TRBJ1-5	CASSYTGTGSSNQPQHF	TGTGCCAGCAGCTATACAGGGACAGGGAGTAGCAATCAGCCCCAGCATTTT
.	TRBD1	TRBV6-5	TRBJ1-5	CASSPGTGIQPQHF	TGTGCCAGCAGTCCCGGGACAGGGATACAGCCCCAGCATTTT
.	TRBD1	TRBV6-5	TRBJ1-3	CASRPDRDPGNTIYF	TGTGCCAGCAGACCCGACAGGGATCCTGGAAACACCATATATTTT
.	.	TRBV7-9	TRBJ1-1	CASSFLLGLEMNTEAFF	TGTGCCAGCAGCTTTTTACTGGGACTGGAAATGAACACTGAAGCTTTCTTT
.	.	TRBV7-2	TRBJ1-1	CASRALNTEAFF	TGTGCCAGCAGAGCCTTGAACACTGAAGCTTTCTTT